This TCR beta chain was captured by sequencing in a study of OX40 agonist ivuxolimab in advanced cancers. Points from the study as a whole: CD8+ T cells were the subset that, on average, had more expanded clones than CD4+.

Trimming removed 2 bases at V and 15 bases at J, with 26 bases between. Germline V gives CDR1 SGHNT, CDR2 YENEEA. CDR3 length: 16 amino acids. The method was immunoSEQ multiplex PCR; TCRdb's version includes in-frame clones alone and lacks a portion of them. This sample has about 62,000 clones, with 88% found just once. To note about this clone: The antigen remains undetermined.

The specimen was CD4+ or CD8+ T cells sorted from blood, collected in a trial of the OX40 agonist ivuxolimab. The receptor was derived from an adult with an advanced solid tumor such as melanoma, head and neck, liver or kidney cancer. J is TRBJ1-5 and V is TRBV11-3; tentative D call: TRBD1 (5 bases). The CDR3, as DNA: TGTGCCAGCAGCTTATGGGACGGTGCTGGGCGAGTTATTTTGCATTTT. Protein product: CASSLWDGAGRVILHF.